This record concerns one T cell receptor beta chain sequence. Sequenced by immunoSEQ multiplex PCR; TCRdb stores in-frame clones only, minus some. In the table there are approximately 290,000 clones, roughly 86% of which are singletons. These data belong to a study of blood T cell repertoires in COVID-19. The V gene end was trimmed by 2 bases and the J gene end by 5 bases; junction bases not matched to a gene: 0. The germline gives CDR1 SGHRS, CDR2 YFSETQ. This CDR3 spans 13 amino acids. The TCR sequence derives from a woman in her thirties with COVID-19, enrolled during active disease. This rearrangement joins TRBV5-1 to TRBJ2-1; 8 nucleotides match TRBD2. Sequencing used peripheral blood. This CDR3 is CASSFGGDNEQFF. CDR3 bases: TGCGCCAGCAGCTTCGGGGGGGACAATGAGCAGTTCTTC.